This T cell receptor beta chain derives from a study of blood T cell repertoires in COVID-19 (dated by TCRdb to the early 2020s). For the wider study: Samples covering the acute and convalescent phases of COVID-19 were provided by collaborators in the United States, Italy and Spain. The material from the prospective study consisted of cDNA or gDNA derived from T cells, B-cell-depleted T cells, or PBMCs. Subjects who had been exposed to COVID-19, were actively infected with it, or had recovered from it provided the deeply sampled blood TCRbeta repertoires that made up the dataset. The repertoires were made available in a free public database intended to serve as a resource for research on the immune response to SARS-CoV-2. Samples were obtained from the ongoing ImmuneRACE study (first 160 participants) and from about 1,300 subjects provided by 6 global collaborators. A de-identified subject ID, COVID-19 status, age in years and sex were almost always included in the sample metadata. Where HLA class I and class II types were available, the types were taken from metadata supplied by the sample provider, not from assay-based typing.

TCRbeta CDR3 regions were amplified from genomic DNA by means of the immunoSEQ Assay, a bias-controlled multiplex PCR. For the original study's pipeline: The number of nucleated cells in each sample was estimated from the amplification of reference gene primers within the assay. Sequence reads were collapsed and filtered to measure the absolute abundance of every unique TCRbeta CDR3 rearrangement. For each sample, productive Simpson clonality was calculated by taking the square root of Simpson's diversity index across productive rearrangements. Drawn from immuneACCESS, this table holds only the in-frame rearrangements with V and J called that TCRdb kept. Clones are partly lost; checked studies trace under half to an unresolved V gene and leave the rest unexplained. Clone size and V and J calls were adopted from that table, with D and trimming inferred from the DNA. A total of about 75,000 clones appear in this sample, about 88% of them only once. Together, the top ten hold roughly 20% of the sample.

What the study reported, not specific to this receptor: The quantity of clinical and demographic metadata differed by source and by participant and was supplied without curation.

Details on this clone: The specificity of this receptor is unknown. No base quality information exists; no much larger clone differs at one position.

Whole blood was collected in K2EDTA tubes by collaborating institutions according to the institutions' own protocols. Collaborator samples were shipped for TCRbeta analysis as frozen whole blood, isolated PBMCs, or DNA extracted from either sample type. The CDR3 contains 17 residues, cysteine and phenylalanine counted. CDR3 DNA is the only sequence kept; it has 51 bases, read in frame from the first base. Trimming takes 1 base from V and 1 base from J, and the germline ends sit 11 bases apart. CDR1 and CDR2 are read off the germline V gene as MGHRA and YSYEKL. The TCR sequence derives from a human donor in a cohort sampled during active COVID-19. Rearrangement joined TRBV4-1 to TRBJ2-6; TRBD2 is possibly the D segment (5 matching bases). The sequenced sample was peripheral blood. The DNA is as follows: TGCGCCAGCAGCCAAGGACTACAAGGGTCTGGGGCCAACGTCCTGACTTTC. Its translation is CASSQGLQGSGANVLTF.